Detailed here is one T cell receptor beta chain. This may be a read error: a much more frequent sequence differs by one nucleotide. This sample is drawn from a study of blood T cells in healthy people across ages. Isolation per sample recovered at least 6 million PBMCs. A J-beta primer mix and a sample-barcoded 5' primer were used in a second PCR of about 7 to 12 cycles. Every single cDNA molecule received a tag from a template-switch adaptor with 12 random nucleotides. TCRdb recomputed calls from the 5' RACE reads with MiXCR, one row per CDR3 protein. The sample lists 1.5 million to 2 million distinct CDR3 sequences, 28% occurring once. Sequenced sample: blood. This sequence was found in a woman younger than 45 in good health.

The DNA of the CDR3 is TGTGCCAGCAGTTTATTGGGTGGTAGCGGGGGTTCGTACAGTGAGCAGTTCTTC. It encodes CASSLLGGSGGSYSEQFF. This chain links TRBV27 with TRBJ2-1; 9 positions match TRBD2. CDR3 size: 18 residues. CDR1 MNHEY and CDR2 SMNVEV come from the germline V gene (reference sequence).